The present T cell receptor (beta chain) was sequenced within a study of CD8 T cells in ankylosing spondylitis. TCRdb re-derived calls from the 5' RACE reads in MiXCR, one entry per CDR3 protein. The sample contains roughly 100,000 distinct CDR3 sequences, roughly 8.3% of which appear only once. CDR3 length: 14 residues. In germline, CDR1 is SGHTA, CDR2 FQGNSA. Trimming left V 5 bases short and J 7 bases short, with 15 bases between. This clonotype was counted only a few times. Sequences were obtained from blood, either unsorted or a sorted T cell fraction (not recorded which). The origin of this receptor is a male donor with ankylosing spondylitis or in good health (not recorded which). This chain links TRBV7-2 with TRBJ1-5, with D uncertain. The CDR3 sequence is CASSLELSGQPQHF. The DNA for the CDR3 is TGTGCCAGCAGCCTAGAACTCAGCGGACAGCCCCAGCATTTT.